This is a list of T cell receptor beta chains from one sample in a study of control samples from healthy donors and cancer patients. The repertoire was sequenced with immunoSEQ multiplex PCR; TCRdb's copy has only in-frame clones and lacks some. The sample lists some 79,000 clones, approximately 91% seen once, with approximately 7.2% in the top ten. The specimen was blood. These receptors came from a man aged 50 to 59 in good health. Each CDR3 is given with its conserved first and last residue. D genes are given only for firm matches. Clone size is stated in some rows and not others, as once, few, many or a class when expanded.

j_call d_call clone_size v_call cdr3_aa cdr3_nt
TRBJ1-5 TRBD1 - TRBV19 CASTPDRGDSSNQPQHF TGTGCCAGTACCCCGGACAGGGGGGATTCTAGCAATCAGCCCCAGCATTTT
TRBJ1-5 TRBD1 few TRBV5-6 CASSSAGQPNQPQHF TGTGCCAGCAGCTCGGCGGGACAGCCGAATCAGCCCCAGCATTTT
TRBJ2-5 TRBD2 - TRBV7-2 CASSSGLAGQETQYF TGTGCCAGCAGCTCGGGACTAGCGGGGCAAGAGACCCAGTACTTC
TRBJ2-7 - - TRBV19 CASSLTSGNEQYF TGTGCCAGTAGTCTAACCTCAGGGAACGAGCAGTACTTC
TRBJ2-5 - - TRBV7-3 CASNQNVNQETQYF TGTGCCAGCAACCAAAATGTGAACCAAGAGACCCAGTACTTC
TRBJ2-7 - - TRBV6-5 CASKRGLSSYEQYF TGTGCCAGCAAACGGGGACTGTCCTCCTACGAGCAGTACTTC
TRBJ1-1 - - TRBV6-4 CASSSLRPGLREDTEAFF TGTGCCAGCAGCAGTCTGAGGCCGGGGCTACGCGAGGACACTGAAGCTTTCTTT
TRBJ1-5 TRBD1 - TRBV24-1 CATRAGGSNQPQHF TGTGCCACCAGGGCAGGGGGGAGCAATCAGCCCCAGCATTTT
TRBJ1-5 - - TRBV2 CASRKESGPQHF TGTGCCAGCAGGAAGGAATCAGGGCCCCAGCATTTT
TRBJ1-4 - - TRBV11-2 CASSLDPGEKLFF TGTGCCAGCAGCTTAGATCCGGGGGAAAAACTGTTTTTT
TRBJ2-3 - - TRBV2 CASSDLSASDTQYF TGTGCCAGCAGTGATTTAAGCGCCTCAGATACGCAGTATTTT
TRBJ2-2 TRBD2 - TRBV3-1/TRBV3-2 CASSRLAGGTNTGELFF TGTGCCAGCAGCCGTCTAGCGGGGGGGACGAACACCGGGGAGCTGTTTTTT
TRBJ1-1 - once TRBV24-1 CATSDRGRPNTEAFF TGTGCCACCAGTGATCGGGGCAGACCGAACACTGAAGCTTTCTTT
TRBJ1-2 - - TRBV5-4 CASSLGPEDYGYTF TGTGCCAGCAGCTTGGGCCCGGAGGACTATGGCTACACCTTC
TRBJ2-3 - - TRBV12-3/TRBV12-4 CASSQTADTQYF TGTGCCAGCAGCCAAACAGCAGATACGCAGTATTTT
TRBJ1-2 - - TRBV18 CASSPGGANYGYTF TGTGCCAGCTCGCCCGGGGGAGCTAACTATGGCTACACCTTC
TRBJ2-3 TRBD2 - TRBV4-1 CASSQGTSGGAHRTDTQYF TGCGCCAGCAGCCAAGGGACTAGCGGGGGGGCCCATAGAACAGATACGCAGTATTTT
TRBJ2-7 - - TRBV2 CASSDPGRGEQYF TGTGCCAGCAGTGATCCGGGCAGGGGCGAGCAGTACTTC
TRBJ1-4 - - TRBV9 CASSAQGSSTNEKLFF TGTGCCAGCAGCGCACAGGGTAGCTCAACTAATGAAAAACTGTTTTTT
TRBJ1-1 - - TRBV6-5 CASRAERGRNTEAFF TGTGCCAGCAGGGCGGAACGAGGGCGGAACACTGAAGCTTTCTTT
TRBJ1-1 - - TRBV5-3 CARSLVGRTEAFF TGTGCCAGAAGCTTGGTCGGCAGGACTGAAGCTTTCTTT
TRBJ2-5 - - TRBV19 CASSSLGGREETQYF TGTGCCAGTAGTAGTCTGGGGGGTCGTGAGGAGACCCAGTACTTC
TRBJ2-3 - - TRBV6-5 CASRDRDQGTDTQYF TGTGCCAGTCGGGATAGGGACCAAGGCACAGATACGCAGTATTTT
TRBJ1-1 - - TRBV11-1 CASSPEGAETEAFF TGTGCCAGCAGCCCCGAAGGGGCTGAGACTGAAGCTTTCTTT
TRBJ1-2 - once TRBV2 CASSRGGWDYGYTF TGTGCCAGCAGCCGGGGCGGGTGGGACTATGGCTACACCTTC
TRBJ1-5 - few TRBV19 CASSITGGSRNQPQHF TGTGCCAGTAGTATAACGGGGGGTTCGCGCAATCAGCCCCAGCATTTT
TRBJ2-1 TRBD1 - TRBV5-6 CASWTGGRTYNEQFF TGTGCCAGCTGGACAGGGGGGCGGACCTACAATGAGCAGTTCTTC
TRBJ2-7 TRBD1 - TRBV4-1 CASSHPGTAYEQYF TGCGCCAGCAGCCACCCCGGGACAGCCTACGAGCAGTACTTC
TRBJ1-2 TRBD1 once TRBV19 CASLDRSDYGYTF TGTGCCAGCCTGGACAGGTCAGACTATGGCTACACCTTC
TRBJ1-3 TRBD1 once TRBV9 CASSYRGMPTSGNTIYF TGTGCCAGCAGCTACAGGGGGATGCCCACCTCTGGAAACACCATATATTTT
TRBJ2-1 TRBD1 - TRBV3-1/TRBV3-2 CASSQVVGGGNEQFF TGTGCCAGCAGCCAGGTTGTAGGGGGCGGCAATGAGCAGTTCTTC
TRBJ1-6 TRBD1 - TRBV5-6 CASSLGSGGTNSPLHF TGTGCCAGCAGCTTGGGGTCAGGGGGGACTAATTCACCCCTCCACTTT
TRBJ1-1 TRBD1 - TRBV19 CASTGTGFVGTEAFF TGTGCCAGTACCGGGACAGGTTTCGTAGGCACTGAAGCTTTCTTT
TRBJ2-2 - - TRBV18 CASSARGPRRELFF TGTGCCAGCTCGGCCCGGGGGCCGCGGCGGGAGCTGTTTTTT
TRBJ2-2 - once TRBV12-3/TRBV12-4 CASTPSSSGELFF TGTGCCAGCACCCCCTCCAGTTCCGGGGAGCTGTTTTTT
TRBJ1-1 - - TRBV9 CASSTMGQGSTEAFF TGTGCCAGCAGCACCATGGGGCAGGGTAGCACTGAAGCTTTCTTT
TRBJ1-1 - - TRBV2 CASSEELNTEAFF TGTGCCAGCAGTGAAGAGTTGAACACTGAAGCTTTCTTT
TRBJ2-1 TRBD1 - TRBV12-3/TRBV12-4 CASSLRDREEQFF TGTGCCAGCAGTCTCCGGGACAGGGAAGAGCAGTTCTTC
TRBJ2-1 TRBD2 - TRBV19 CASSMGLAGDISSYNEQFF TGTGCCAGTAGTATGGGACTAGCGGGGGATATTAGCTCCTACAATGAGCAGTTCTTC
TRBJ2-2 - - TRBV11-2 CASSPRAATGELFF TGTGCCAGCAGCCCCCGGGCTGCCACCGGGGAGCTGTTTTTT
TRBJ2-1 - - TRBV24-1 CATSEAGTYNEQFF TGTGCCACCAGTGAGGCAGGGACTTACAATGAGCAGTTCTTC
TRBJ2-3 TRBD1 - TRBV9 CASSVATGASTDTQYF TGTGCCAGCAGCGTAGCGACAGGGGCTAGCACAGATACGCAGTATTTT
TRBJ1-5 - - TRBV9 CASSVGYNQPQHF TGTGCCAGCAGCGTAGGATATAATCAGCCCCAGCATTTT
TRBJ2-3 - - TRBV29-1 CSGAVGDTQYF TGCAGCGGCGCAGTAGGGGATACGCAGTATTTT
TRBJ1-3 - - TRBV2 CASSDRFYIGNTIYF TGTGCCAGCAGTGACAGGTTCTATATTGGAAACACCATATATTTT
TRBJ1-2 TRBD1 - TRBV5-5 CASIKTGPLNNYGYTF TGTGCCAGCATAAAGACAGGGCCCCTTAACAACTATGGCTACACCTTC
TRBJ1-6 TRBD1 - TRBV11-2 CASSLAATGYNSPLHF TGTGCCAGCAGCTTAGCCGCGACAGGGTACAATTCACCCCTCCACTTT
TRBJ2-7 TRBD1 - TRBV11-3 CASSHRDRSDEQYF TGTGCCAGCAGCCACCGGGACAGGAGCGACGAGCAGTACTTC
TRBJ2-3 - once TRBV27 CASSLLGDTQYF TGTGCCAGCAGCCTTCTAGGAGATACGCAGTATTTT
TRBJ2-5 - - TRBV19 CASSRSRGYQETQYF TGTGCCAGTAGTCGAAGTCGAGGATACCAAGAGACCCAGTACTTC
TRBJ1-2 - - TRBV19 CASSIDQAPLGYTF TGTGCCAGTAGTATAGACCAGGCCCCGCTTGGCTACACCTTC
TRBJ1-1 - - TRBV6-5 CASLKGGNTEAFF TGTGCCAGTCTGAAAGGGGGAAACACTGAAGCTTTCTTT
TRBJ1-5 - once TRBV30 CAWSVGHSLRPQHF TGTGCCTGGAGTGTAGGGCATTCGCTACGGCCCCAGCATTTT
TRBJ2-7 - - TRBV18 CASSPPTRQYYSEQYF TGTGCCAGCTCTCCTCCCACCCGGCAGTACTATAGCGAGCAGTACTTC
TRBJ1-4 - - TRBV10-3 CAIRETEAEKLFF TGTGCCATCAGGGAGACAGAAGCTGAAAAACTGTTTTTT